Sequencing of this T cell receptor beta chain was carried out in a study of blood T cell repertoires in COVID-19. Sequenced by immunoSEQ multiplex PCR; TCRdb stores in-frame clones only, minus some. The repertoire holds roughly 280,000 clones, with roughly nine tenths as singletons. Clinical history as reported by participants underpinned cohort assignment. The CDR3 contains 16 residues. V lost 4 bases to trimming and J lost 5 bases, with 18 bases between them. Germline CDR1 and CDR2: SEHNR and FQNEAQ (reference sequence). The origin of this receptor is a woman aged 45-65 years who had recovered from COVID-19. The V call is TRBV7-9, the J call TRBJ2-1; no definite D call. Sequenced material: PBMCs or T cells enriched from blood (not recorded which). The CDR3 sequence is CASSSKQLFVDNEQFF. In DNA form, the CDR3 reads TGTGCCAGCAGCTCAAAACAGCTTTTTGTAGACAATGAGCAGTTCTTC.